Following are 19 T cell receptor beta chains from one sample sequenced in a study of radiotherapy plus CTLA-4 blockade in lung cancer. Only in-frame clones appear in the TCRdb table, and some are missing; sequencing was by immunoSEQ multiplex PCR. The table lists about 77,000 clones, around 74% of them singletons. Sequencing used peripheral blood, obtained from a patient treated with radiotherapy plus ipilimumab. The receptors here all came from a human donor with non-small cell lung cancer whose response to radiotherapy plus ipilimumab could not be evaluated.

The chain couples TRBV4-3 to TRBJ2-7, with 9 bases that match TRBD1. This CDR3 region has 19 residues. Trimming took 0 bases from V and 1 from J; bases not matched to a gene: 13. Germline V lookup: CDR1 LGHNA, CDR2 YSLEER. CDR3 region: CASSQEVTSGTGRSYEQYF. The CDR3 DNA follows: TGCGCCAGCAGCCAAGAAGTTACCTCCGGGACAGGGAGATCCTACGAGCAGTACTTC.

CDR3 sequence: CASSYAGTVEKLFF. The CDR3 DNA follows: TGTGCCAGCAGTTACGCAGGGACAGTAGAAAAACTGTTTTTT. The chain is built from TRBV6-6 and TRBJ1-4; the match to TRBD1 covers 7 bases. CDR3 size: 14 residues. V shed 2 bases and J 8 bases; nucleotides not matched to a gene: 5. Germline-derived CDR1 and CDR2 are MNHNY and SVGAGI (reference sequence).

Details on this clone: One end of the junction varies from germline; a read error may be responsible. V usage is TRBV9 and J usage is TRBJ1-3; 9 bases match TRBD1. This CDR3 region has 15 residues. The germline gives CDR1 SGDLS, CDR2 YYNGEE. The chain's CDR3 is CASSDWTGAGNAIYF. CDR3 bases: TGTGCCAGCAGCGATTGGACAGGGGCTGGAAACGCCATATATTTT.

The genes are TRBV9 and TRBJ1-6; 9 nucleotides line up with TRBD1. V lost 3 bases and J lost 3; bases outside the gene matches: 4. Germline lookup yields CDR1 SGDLS and CDR2 YYNGEE. This CDR3 contains 16 residues. The CDR3: CASSARTGDYNSPLHF. The CDR3 nucleotides are TGTGCCAGCAGCGCCCGGACAGGGGACTATAATTCACCCCTCCACTTT.

The chain employs TRBV27 and TRBJ2-5; a possible D gene is TRBD1 (6 bases). Trimming cost V 4 bases and J 6 bases, with 12 bases left between them. The CDR3 totals 13 residues. CDR1 and CDR2 (germline): MNHEY, SMNVEV (reference sequence). CDR3 amino acids: CASSSGQVKTQYF. The CDR3 coding sequence is TGTGCCAGCAGTTCGGGACAAGTGAAGACCCAGTACTTC.

The chain employs TRBV9 and TRBJ1-5; possible D gene TRBD1, 5 bases. Per the germline V gene, CDR1 is SGDLS and CDR2 is YYNGEE. Trimming removed 4 bases at V and 3 bases at J, with 14 bases between. The CDR3 covers 15 residues. The CDR3 DNA reads TGTGCCAGCAGCTTCGGGGGAATGCCCAATCAGCCCCAGCATTTT. The encoded protein is CASSFGGMPNQPQHF.

V and J are TRBV6-5 and TRBJ2-3; 7 positions match TRBD1. The CDR3 contains 13 residues. Germline CDR1 reads MNHEY; CDR2 reads SVGAGI. V lost 0 bases and J lost 13; bases outside the gene matches: 7. CDR3 sequence (DNA): TGTGCCAGCAGTTACTCGAAAGGGGGCAAGGAGTATTTT. This encodes CASSYSKGGKEYF.

The table lists this clone with a few counts. The CDR3 DNA reads as TGTGCCAGCAACCCATTAAGGGGACAGGGGCTCGGCTACACCTTC. Its translation is CASNPLRGQGLGYTF. This chain uses TRBV11-2 with TRBJ1-2, with 10 positions matching TRBD1. V dropped 7 bases and J dropped 8; count of bases not matched to a gene: 13. The CDR3 is 15 amino acids. Germline V gives CDR1 SGHAT, CDR2 FQNNGV.

This clone occurred once. The CDR3, as DNA: TGTGCCAGCAGTTACGGGGTAGCGGAAGTCACAGATACGCAGTATTTT. Amino acids: CASSYGVAEVTDTQYF. The chain carries TRBV6-5 and TRBJ2-3, with D possibly matching TRBD2 (6 bases). In germline, CDR1 is MNHEY, CDR2 SVGAGI. The ends were cut back, 2 bases at V and 2 bases at J, with 14 bases in the middle. This CDR3 has 16 amino acids.

The gene calls are TRBV15 and TRBJ1-2, with D perhaps matching TRBD1 (6 bases). The V end was cut by 3 bases, the J end by 8 bases, with 16 bases between. The germline gives CDR1 LNHNV, CDR2 YYDKDF (reference sequence). The CDR3 has 14 residues. Here the CDR3 reads CATSSYRELRGYTF. The CDR3 nucleotides read TGTGCCACCAGCAGTTACAGGGAGTTAAGAGGCTACACCTTC.

The chain is built from TRBV11-2 and TRBJ1-2, with 9 bases lining up with TRBD1. V gave up 5 bases and J gave up 3 bases; unmatched junction bases: 13. CDR1 is SGHAT, CDR2 FQNNGV, per germline. There are 17 residues in the CDR3. CDR3 sequence reads: CASSPMDRGRQDYGYTF. Here the CDR3 DNA reads TGTGCCAGCAGCCCTATGGACAGGGGACGTCAGGACTATGGCTACACCTTC.

The chain combines TRBV6-5 with TRBJ2-7, with D possibly TRBD1 on 6 matching bases. Trimming stripped 8 bases from V and 3 bases from J, with 17 bases between. Germline assignment: CDR1 MNHEY and CDR2 SVGAGI. The CDR3 contains 14 residues. CDR3: CASSPGTFLYEQYF. In DNA, the CDR3 is TGTGCCAGCTCCCCCGGGACATTCCTCTACGAGCAGTACTTC.

The rearrangement uses TRBV30 and TRBJ1-6, with D unclear. CDR1 is GTSNPN and CDR2 is SVGIG in the germline V gene (reference sequence). V was clipped by 2 bases and J by 8 bases, with 10 bases between them. CDR3 length: 13 residues. As DNA, the CDR3 is TGTGCCTGGAGTCGGGAGTCCGATTCACCCCTCCACTTT. It yields the protein CAWSRESDSPLHF.

The chain couples TRBV6-5 to TRBJ1-4; unclear D gene. The CDR3 extends over 12 amino acids. Germline CDR1 reads MNHEY; CDR2 reads SVGAGI. Trimming shortened V by 5 bases and J by 11 bases, and 12 bases separated the two germline ends. The CDR3 DNA reads TGTGCCAGCAGTGATCTCCGCGGGAAACTGTTTTTT. This gives the protein CASSDLRGKLFF.

The chain links TRBV6-5 to TRBJ1-4; D is undetermined. Germline V lookup: CDR1 MNHEY, CDR2 SVGAGI. The CDR3 contains 15 residues. V was trimmed by 0 bases and J by 7 bases, leaving 12 bases between them. CDR3 sequence: CASSYSGGLTEKLFF. In nucleotides, the CDR3 is TGTGCCAGCAGTTACTCTGGAGGGTTAACTGAAAAACTGTTTTTT.

There are a few counts of this clone. This chain joins TRBV19 and TRBJ2-6; possible D gene TRBD1, 6 bases. Per germline, CDR1 LNHDA and CDR2 SQIVND (reference sequence). The V end lost 2 bases, the J end lost 0 bases, and 20 bases lay between the germline ends. The CDR3 spans 20 residues. CDR3 protein: CASSILFRIDRSSGANVLTF. The CDR3 bases are TGTGCCAGTAGTATATTGTTCCGCATCGACAGGAGCTCTGGGGCCAACGTCCTGACTTTC.

The chain combines TRBV4-3 with TRBJ2-7; tentative D call: TRBD2 (5 bases). The CDR3 contains 15 residues. V gave up 4 bases and J gave up 0 bases, with 13 bases separating them. The germline V gene encodes CDR1 LGHNA and CDR2 YSLEER. This CDR3 is CASSRTGVSSYEQYF. CDR3 DNA sequence: TGCGCCAGCAGCCGGACCGGGGTGAGCTCCTACGAGCAGTACTTC.

V is TRBV6-5 and J is TRBJ1-2, with TRBD1 identical over 8 bases. Trimming cost V 7 bases and J 4 bases; bases outside gene matches: 11. This CDR3 spans 15 amino acids. Germline lookup yields CDR1 MNHEY and CDR2 SVGAGI. The DNA of the CDR3 is TGTGCCAGCACCCCCCGCGGCCAGGGGGCCTATGGCTACACCTTC. Protein product: CASTPRGQGAYGYTF.

The chain carries TRBV28 and TRBJ2-7; D gene unclear. The V end was cut by 5 bases, the J end by 6 bases, with 20 bases between. The germline gives CDR1 MDHEN, CDR2 SYDVKM. The CDR3 loop spans 15 amino acids. The CDR3 protein is CASSLPNEEGLEQYF. As DNA, the CDR3 is TGTGCCAGCAGTCTCCCTAACGAGGAAGGTCTCGAGCAGTACTTC.